Below, 25 T cell receptor beta chains from the same sample are listed, as sequenced in a study of blood T cell repertoires in COVID-19. Profiling relied on immunoSEQ multiplex PCR, and the TCRdb table lists in-frame clones only, not all of them. The sample contains 220,000 or so clones, roughly 84% of which appear only once. Sequenced: PBMCs or T cells enriched from blood (not recorded which). All receptors come from a woman between 35 and 50 years old who had recovered from COVID-19.

The chain combines TRBV5-1 with TRBJ1-3; D gene ambiguous. From germline, CDR1 is SGHRS and CDR2 YFSETQ. Trimming took off 2 bases at V and 0 bases at J, with 9 bases between the two ends. This CDR3 is built from 15 residues. The CDR3 DNA is TGCGCCAGCAGCTTCTACGCCAACTCTGGAAACACCATATATTTT. It translates to CASSFYANSGNTIYF.

The chain is built from TRBV5-1 and TRBJ2-1; D perhaps matches TRBD2 (5 bases). CDR1 is SGHRS and CDR2 is YFSETQ in the germline V gene. The V end lost 1 base, the J end lost 6 bases, and 11 bases lay between the germline ends. The CDR3 length is 14 residues. The CDR3 here is CASSLTGTFNEQFF. The CDR3 bases are TGCGCCAGCAGCTTGACGGGAACCTTCAATGAGCAGTTCTTC.

The chain is built from TRBV5-1 and TRBJ2-5; the match to TRBD2 covers 7 bases. This CDR3 has 14 residues. Germline trimming cut 0 bases from V and 5 bases from J; bases unmatched to any gene: 4. Germline-derived CDR1 and CDR2 are SGHRS and YFSETQ. CDR3 bases: TGCGCCAGCAGCTTGGTAGGACTAGTGGAGACCCAGTACTTC. It encodes CASSLVGLVETQYF.

The rearrangement joins TRBV18 to TRBJ1-2; D remains ambiguous. The CDR3 has 13 amino acids. Trimming shortened V by 2 bases and J by 2 bases, and 6 bases separated the two germline ends. The V gene's germline CDR1 is KGHSH and CDR2 LQKENI. In DNA form, the CDR3 reads TGTGCCAGCTCACCAAGTGAGAACTATGGCTACACCTTC. It codes for CASSPSENYGYTF.

The rearrangement uses TRBV30 and TRBJ2-1; D perhaps matches TRBD2 (6 bases). The CDR3 contains 16 residues. Germline assignment: CDR1 GTSNPN and CDR2 SVGIG (reference sequence). V lost 0 bases and J 3 bases, leaving 15 bases between the germline ends. CDR3 nucleotides: TGTGCCTGGAGTGTGATGCGGGACCCGGGCTACAATGAGCAGTTCTTC. It is translated as CAWSVMRDPGYNEQFF.

V usage is TRBV3-1 (or the pseudogene TRBV3-2) and J usage is TRBJ2-5; 11 bases are shared with TRBD1. V lost 3 bases and J lost 4; bases outside the gene matches: 10. The length of the CDR3 is 17 residues. CDR1 is LGHDT and CDR2 is YNNKEL in the germline V gene (reference sequence). DNA for the CDR3: TGTGCCAGCAGCCACACCAACCCGGACAGGGGGCGAGAGACCCAGTACTTC. The encoded protein is CASSHTNPDRGRETQYF.

The DNA for the CDR3 is TGTGCCAGCAGTACGCAGGGGACCCAATATGGCTACACCTTC. Its translation: CASSTQGTQYGYTF. The chain uses TRBV27 and TRBJ1-2; D might be TRBD1 (6 bases). Looked up from germline, CDR1 is MNHEY and CDR2 is SMNVEV (reference sequence). The CDR3 runs 14 residues. Trimming took 5 bases from V and 5 from J, leaving 15 bases between them.

The chain joins TRBV9 to TRBJ1-5, with TRBD1 identical over 7 bases. V lost 4 bases and J lost 4; bases outside the gene matches: 11. The CDR3 contains 16 residues. Germline values: CDR1 SGDLS, CDR2 YYNGEE. CDR3 amino acids: CASSPNDRVANQPQHF. The CDR3 bases are TGTGCCAGCAGCCCAAACGACAGGGTCGCAAATCAGCCCCAGCATTTT.

This sequence joins TRBV7-2 and TRBJ1-2, with TRBD1 as a possible D gene (5 bases). Germline CDR1 reads SGHTA; CDR2 reads FQGNSA. The V gene lost 5 bases and the J gene lost 2 bases, with 15 bases spanning the gap. The CDR3 length is 15 residues. The CDR3: CASSPNRGPNYGYTF. CDR3 sequence (DNA): TGTGCCAGCAGCCCGAATAGGGGCCCGAACTATGGCTACACCTTC.

The chain links TRBV4-1 to TRBJ1-2, with TRBD1 matching 8 bases. Germline V gene sequence: CDR1 MGHRA, CDR2 YSYEKL. J lost 8 bases, V lost 2 bases, and 13 bases had no gene match. CDR3 size: 16 residues. In nucleotides, the CDR3 is TGCGCCAGCAGCCAACCAATTTGGACAGGGCAGCAAGGCTACACCTTC. This encodes CASSQPIWTGQQGYTF.

This clone came up once. The chain has TRBV7-2 and TRBJ1-3; TRBD1 is a possible D gene (5 bases). The CDR3 is 18 residues long. Trimming removed 5 bases at V and 7 bases at J, with 27 bases between. Germline V lookup: CDR1 SGHTA, CDR2 FQGNSA. CDR3 loop: CASSMKPGGRDVRNTIYF. The CDR3 nucleotides read TGTGCCAGCAGCATGAAGCCCGGTGGGCGGGACGTCCGCAACACCATATATTTT.

Only one count was recorded for this clone. The V gene is TRBV5-1, the J gene TRBJ1-1; D is perhaps TRBD1 (5 bases). Germline-derived CDR1 and CDR2 are SGHRS and YFSETQ. V shed 4 bases and J shed 1 base, with 5 bases lying between them. This CDR3 comprises 12 residues. CDR3 nucleotide sequence: TGCGCCAGCAGCGGGGCGAACACTGAAGCTTTCTTT. Protein: CASSGANTEAFF.

The V call is TRBV24-1, the J call TRBJ2-3; the match to TRBD2 covers 9 bases. J lost 4 bases, V lost 5 bases, and 6 bases had no gene match. The CDR3 is 15 residues long. Germline V gene lookup returns CDR1 KGHDR and CDR2 SFDVKD. This CDR3 reads CATSGSGSPPDTQYF. CDR3 coding DNA: TGTGCCACCAGTGGTAGCGGGAGCCCACCAGATACGCAGTATTTT.

The chain is built from TRBV10-3 and TRBJ2-3, with TRBD2 matching over 12 bases. The CDR3 has 15 amino acids. With V trimmed by 10 bases and J by 2 bases, 7 bases remained unmatched. CDR1 ENHRY and CDR2 SYGVKD come from the germline V gene. CDR3: CATARLAGDTDTQYF. The CDR3, as DNA: TGTGCCACCGCCCGACTAGCGGGAGACACAGATACGCAGTATTTT.

This clone occurred once. The chain joins TRBV7-9 to TRBJ2-3; 7 bases match TRBD1. The germline gives CDR1 SEHNR, CDR2 FQNEAQ (reference sequence). The V and J ends lost 2 bases and 6 bases, in that order; junction bases with no gene match: 8. The CDR3 runs 15 residues. DNA for the CDR3: TGTGCCAGCAGCTTAAGCCCTGACAGGGAGGATACGCAGTATTTT. It yields the protein CASSLSPDREDTQYF.

The rearrangement joins TRBV27 to TRBJ2-7; D might be TRBD2 (7 bases). The V end was cut by 8 bases, the J end by 2 bases, with 16 bases between. Germline V gene data show CDR1 as MNHEY and CDR2 as SMNVEV (reference sequence). CDR3 length: 14 amino acids. The CDR3 DNA sequence: TGTGCCAGCGCCCAAAGGGGGGGGCCCTACGAGCAGTACTTC. It encodes CASAQRGGPYEQYF.

Turning to this clone: This specimen includes other DNA sequences encoding the same CDR3. The chain is built from TRBV5-1 and TRBJ2-3; 7 nucleotides agree with TRBD2. V lost 0 bases, J lost 0 bases, and 4 bases stayed unmatched. CDR1 is SGHRS, CDR2 YFSETQ, per germline. The CDR3 spans 16 residues. The CDR3 sequence: CASSLGLAASTDTQYF. The DNA for the CDR3 is TGCGCCAGCAGCTTGGGACTAGCAGCTAGCACAGATACGCAGTATTTT.

This clone turned up a few times. The chain joins TRBV11-3 to TRBJ2-3; 8 nucleotides agree with TRBD2. The V gene's germline CDR1 is SGHNT and CDR2 YENEEA. V lost 0 bases, J lost 5 bases, and 4 bases stayed unmatched. The length of the CDR3 is 15 residues. This chain's CDR3 is CASSLDELAGDTQYF. CDR3 sequence (DNA): TGTGCCAGCAGCTTAGACGAGCTAGCGGGAGATACGCAGTATTTT.

The chain links TRBV6-5 to TRBJ1-5; 9 nucleotides align to TRBD1. The germline CDR1 and CDR2 sequences are MNHEY and SVGAGI. V was pared by 7 bases and J by 0 bases, with 4 bases of the junction left unmatched. CDR3 length: 15 amino acids. The CDR3 DNA reads TGTGCCAGCAACTTGGACAGGGGTAGCAATCAGCCCCAGCATTTT. Translated: CASNLDRGSNQPQHF.

The V gene is TRBV19, the J gene TRBJ2-3; D is perhaps TRBD2 (7 bases). Trimming took 5 bases from V and 0 from J, leaving 15 bases between them. The germline V gene has CDR1 LNHDA and CDR2 SQIVND (reference sequence). CDR3 size: 16 residues. CDR3 in amino acids: CASSGGGDQSTDTQYF. CDR3 in DNA: TGTGCCAGTAGTGGGGGGGGCGACCAAAGCACAGATACGCAGTATTTT.

V and J are TRBV11-3 and TRBJ2-2; 12 bases are shared with TRBD2. The CDR3 spans 19 residues. Germline-derived CDR1 and CDR2 are SGHNT and YENEEA. With V trimmed by 3 bases and J by 0 bases, 8 bases remained unmatched. This CDR3 is CASSFSSGRGLTNTGELFF. The CDR3 nucleotides read TGTGCCAGCAGCTTCTCTAGCGGGAGGGGGCTTACGAACACCGGGGAGCTGTTTTTT.

This chain links TRBV7-9 with TRBJ2-3, with 7 bases matching TRBD1. V lost 5 bases and J lost 8; bases outside the gene matches: 10. Germline values: CDR1 SEHNR, CDR2 FQNEAQ (reference sequence). The CDR3 totals 14 residues. This CDR3 reads CASSPRDRPTTQYF. Written as DNA, the CDR3 is TGTGCCAGCAGCCCCCGGGACAGACCCACTACGCAGTATTTT.

This chain uses TRBV7-9 with TRBJ1-5; 8 bases match TRBD1. V dropped 5 bases and J dropped 3; count of bases not matched to a gene: 6. In germline, CDR1 is SEHNR, CDR2 FQNEAQ (reference sequence). The CDR3 has 15 residues. The CDR3: CASSLDREANQPQHF. The CDR3 DNA follows: TGTGCCAGCAGCCTGGACAGGGAAGCCAATCAGCCCCAGCATTTT.

This chain uses TRBV2 with TRBJ2-7; the D is unclear. This CDR3 contains 11 residues. V was cut by 9 bases and J by 2 bases, with 8 bases left in between. The germline CDR1 and CDR2 sequences are SNHLY and FYNNEI. The CDR3 nucleotides read TGTGCCAGTTCGAAGCCCTACGAGCAGTACGTC. Translating gives CASSKPYEQYV.

The V gene is TRBV29-1, the J gene TRBJ1-2; 7 nucleotides align to TRBD1. This CDR3 region has 13 residues. Germline V gene lookup returns CDR1 SQVTM and CDR2 ANQGSEA. Here the CDR3 reads CSRSTGENYGYTF. The CDR3 region has the DNA TGCAGTCGATCAACAGGGGAAAACTATGGCTACACCTTC.